The 11 T cell receptor beta chains below were found in one sample sequenced in a study of blood T cell repertoires in COVID-19. Sequencing used immunoSEQ multiplex PCR; TCRdb keeps in-frame clones, though not all of them. The sample includes 250,000 to 350,000 clones, around 88% of them seen just once. Sequenced material: peripheral blood. These receptors all come from a woman aged 45-65 years with acute or convalescent COVID-19.

V usage is TRBV28 and J usage is TRBJ2-5; 15 bases are shared with TRBD2. Germline trimming cut 1 base from V and 5 bases from J; bases unmatched to any gene: 20. The germline gives CDR1 MDHEN, CDR2 SYDVKM. The CDR3 is 22 amino acids. CDR3 DNA sequence: TGTGCCAGCAGTTTATCCCTCGGACAGGGGACTAGCGGGAGGTTTCTTGCGGAGACCCAGTACTTC. It is translated as CASSLSLGQGTSGRFLAETQYF.

To note about this clone: The same CDR3 can be traced to other DNA sequences in this sample. V and J are TRBV18 and TRBJ2-7, with TRBD1 matching 11 bases. Germline CDR1 and CDR2: KGHSH and LQKENI. The CDR3 has 14 amino acids. V was pared by 3 bases and J by 4 bases, with 2 bases of the junction left unmatched. CDR3 sequence reads: CASSPGQGAYEQYF. The CDR3, as DNA: TGTGCCAGCTCACCCGGACAGGGGGCATACGAGCAGTACTTC. Full variable domain (rest looked up from reference TRBV18 and TRBJ2-7): NAGVMQNPRHLVRRRGQEARLRCSPMKGHSHVYWYRQLPEEGLKFMVYLQKENIIDESGMPKERFSAEFPKEGPSILRIQQVVRGDSAAYFCASSPGQGAYEQYFGPGTRLTVT.

V is TRBV19 and J is TRBJ2-3; TRBD1 matches 9 bases. The CDR3 covers 15 residues. Germline V gene data show CDR1 as LNHDA and CDR2 as SQIVND (reference sequence). V was clipped by 4 bases and J by 6 bases; unmatched bases: 8. The chain's CDR3 is CASSTRTGAGDTQYF. CDR3 DNA sequence: TGTGCCAGTAGTACCCGGACAGGGGCGGGGGATACGCAGTATTTT.

The V gene is TRBV7-9, the J gene TRBJ1-4; 7 positions agree with TRBD1. This CDR3 is 14 amino acids long. J gave up 5 bases and V 4 bases, and 4 bases lay outside the gene matches. Germline values: CDR1 SEHNR, CDR2 FQNEAQ (reference sequence). DNA of the CDR3: TGTGCCAGCAGCTCCCGGGGACAGAATGAAAAACTGTTTTTT. It encodes CASSSRGQNEKLFF.

The chain joins TRBV27 to TRBJ2-5; 10 bases are a match to TRBD1. J lost 5 bases, V lost 5 bases, and 14 bases had no gene match. The CDR3 spans 17 residues. Germline lookup yields CDR1 MNHEY and CDR2 SMNVEV (reference sequence). CDR3 sequence reads: CASSPGPGTGEVETQYF. Here the CDR3 DNA reads TGTGCCAGCAGTCCGGGGCCAGGGACAGGGGAGGTTGAGACCCAGTACTTC.

This chain links TRBV5-1 with TRBJ1-2; TRBD1 aligns across 9 bases. The V gene's germline CDR1 is SGHRS and CDR2 YFSETQ. The length of the CDR3 is 15 residues. V shed 5 bases, J shed 1 base, and the junction held 6 bases outside the gene matches. The DNA of the CDR3 is TGCGCCAGCAGTACCACAGGGGGCCTTAACTATGGCTACACCTTC. Translated, it gives CASSTTGGLNYGYTF.

This CDR3 reads CASSFKGAGSNQPQHF. The CDR3 nucleotides read TGTGCCAGCAGTTTTAAGGGGGCGGGGAGCAATCAGCCCCAGCATTTT. The V call is TRBV28, the J call TRBJ1-5, with TRBD1 identical over 7 bases. CDR1 is MDHEN and CDR2 is SYDVKM in the germline V gene. The J segment lost 1 base and the V segment lost 3 bases, leaving 6 bases of the junction unmatched. The CDR3 totals 16 residues.

The CDR3 loop is CSAPTGGVRETQYF. CDR3 DNA: TGCAGCGCACCCACAGGGGGCGTGAGAGAGACCCAGTACTTC. The chain has TRBV29-1 and TRBJ2-5, with TRBD1 matching 9 bases. V lost 7 bases, J lost 4 bases, and 10 bases stayed unmatched. Looked up from germline, CDR1 is SQVTM and CDR2 is ANQGSEA. This CDR3 region has 14 residues.

This chain uses TRBV3-1 (or the pseudogene TRBV3-2) with TRBJ1-5; a weak D match, TRBD1 (5 bases). Looked up from germline, CDR1 is LGHDT and CDR2 is YNNKEL (reference sequence). CDR3 size: 13 residues. Trimming left V 2 bases short and J 4 bases short, with 6 bases between. The CDR3 bases are TGTGCCAGCAGCCAACGGGGGAATCAGCCCCAGCATTTT. Protein sequence: CASSQRGNQPQHF.

This chain uses TRBV19 with TRBJ2-6; D is perhaps TRBD1 (6 bases). The germline V gene has CDR1 LNHDA and CDR2 SQIVND (reference sequence). The CDR3 runs to 14 residues. V lost 7 bases and J lost 4, with 11 bases in between. The CDR3, as DNA: TGTGCCAGTACAGGGGTGTCGGGGGCCAACGTCCTGACTTTC. Translation gives CASTGVSGANVLTF.

The rearrangement links TRBV12-3 or TRBV12-4 to TRBJ2-7; possibly TRBD2 for D (6 bases). V lost 3 bases and J lost 5, with 11 bases in between. The CDR3 loop spans 13 amino acids. CDR3 region: CASSFVLADEQYF. CDR3 DNA sequence: TGTGCCAGCAGTTTCGTACTAGCTGACGAGCAGTACTTC.